The entry below describes one T cell receptor beta chain. These data originate in a study of blood T cell repertoires in COVID-19. Here immunoSEQ multiplex PCR was the method, and the copy in TCRdb shows in-frame clones only, minus some. The sample lists approximately 270,000 clones, approximately 83% occurring once. Self-reported history from a screening survey and questionnaire set each donor's cohort. Before being deemed recovered, Cohort 3 donors had two negative PCRs, clearance, or symptom resolution. The CDR3 loop spans 13 amino acids. V was trimmed by 11 bases and J by 3 bases, leaving 13 bases between them. Per the germline V gene, CDR1 is ENHRY and CDR2 is SYGVKD.

Input material: PBMCs or T cells enriched from blood (not recorded which). This clonotype was obtained from a woman aged 45 to 65 who had recovered from COVID-19. The rearrangement links TRBV10-3 to TRBJ1-4; D perhaps matches TRBD1 (6 bases). The CDR3 loop reads CAVSGTSNEKLFF. CDR3 sequence (DNA): TGTGCCGTTTCCGGGACATCTAATGAAAAACTGTTTTTT.